This TCR beta chain was obtained from a study of blood T cell repertoires in COVID-19. Across the whole study: Samples of COVID-19 (acute and convalescent) were obtained from the United States, Italy and Spain. Sources were T cells, B-cell-depleted T cells, or PBMCs; the material itself was cDNA or gDNA.

As handled by the study authors: Estimation of nucleated cell counts was performed using reference gene primer amplification. Data came from immunoSEQ multiplex PCR; TCRdb stores just in-frame clones and leaves some out. That table is the source of V, J and clone size, and D and trimming were worked out from the DNA. The profile shows roughly 68,000 clones, approximately 90% of them singletons. Patients of the Seattle cohort, enrolled during active infection, were followed longitudinally. Sequenced material: peripheral blood. The origin of this receptor is a woman in her forties or fifties with COVID-19, enrolled during active disease.

The CDR3 protein is CASSLGTGLNTGELFF. Here the CDR3 DNA reads TGTGCCAGCAGTTTGGGTACGGGACTAAACACCGGGGAGCTGTTTTTT. J is TRBJ2-2 and V is TRBV28; 7 positions agree with TRBD2. The CDR3 consists of 16 residues. V lost 3 bases and J lost 2; bases outside the gene matches: 6. Germline V gives CDR1 MDHEN, CDR2 SYDVKM.